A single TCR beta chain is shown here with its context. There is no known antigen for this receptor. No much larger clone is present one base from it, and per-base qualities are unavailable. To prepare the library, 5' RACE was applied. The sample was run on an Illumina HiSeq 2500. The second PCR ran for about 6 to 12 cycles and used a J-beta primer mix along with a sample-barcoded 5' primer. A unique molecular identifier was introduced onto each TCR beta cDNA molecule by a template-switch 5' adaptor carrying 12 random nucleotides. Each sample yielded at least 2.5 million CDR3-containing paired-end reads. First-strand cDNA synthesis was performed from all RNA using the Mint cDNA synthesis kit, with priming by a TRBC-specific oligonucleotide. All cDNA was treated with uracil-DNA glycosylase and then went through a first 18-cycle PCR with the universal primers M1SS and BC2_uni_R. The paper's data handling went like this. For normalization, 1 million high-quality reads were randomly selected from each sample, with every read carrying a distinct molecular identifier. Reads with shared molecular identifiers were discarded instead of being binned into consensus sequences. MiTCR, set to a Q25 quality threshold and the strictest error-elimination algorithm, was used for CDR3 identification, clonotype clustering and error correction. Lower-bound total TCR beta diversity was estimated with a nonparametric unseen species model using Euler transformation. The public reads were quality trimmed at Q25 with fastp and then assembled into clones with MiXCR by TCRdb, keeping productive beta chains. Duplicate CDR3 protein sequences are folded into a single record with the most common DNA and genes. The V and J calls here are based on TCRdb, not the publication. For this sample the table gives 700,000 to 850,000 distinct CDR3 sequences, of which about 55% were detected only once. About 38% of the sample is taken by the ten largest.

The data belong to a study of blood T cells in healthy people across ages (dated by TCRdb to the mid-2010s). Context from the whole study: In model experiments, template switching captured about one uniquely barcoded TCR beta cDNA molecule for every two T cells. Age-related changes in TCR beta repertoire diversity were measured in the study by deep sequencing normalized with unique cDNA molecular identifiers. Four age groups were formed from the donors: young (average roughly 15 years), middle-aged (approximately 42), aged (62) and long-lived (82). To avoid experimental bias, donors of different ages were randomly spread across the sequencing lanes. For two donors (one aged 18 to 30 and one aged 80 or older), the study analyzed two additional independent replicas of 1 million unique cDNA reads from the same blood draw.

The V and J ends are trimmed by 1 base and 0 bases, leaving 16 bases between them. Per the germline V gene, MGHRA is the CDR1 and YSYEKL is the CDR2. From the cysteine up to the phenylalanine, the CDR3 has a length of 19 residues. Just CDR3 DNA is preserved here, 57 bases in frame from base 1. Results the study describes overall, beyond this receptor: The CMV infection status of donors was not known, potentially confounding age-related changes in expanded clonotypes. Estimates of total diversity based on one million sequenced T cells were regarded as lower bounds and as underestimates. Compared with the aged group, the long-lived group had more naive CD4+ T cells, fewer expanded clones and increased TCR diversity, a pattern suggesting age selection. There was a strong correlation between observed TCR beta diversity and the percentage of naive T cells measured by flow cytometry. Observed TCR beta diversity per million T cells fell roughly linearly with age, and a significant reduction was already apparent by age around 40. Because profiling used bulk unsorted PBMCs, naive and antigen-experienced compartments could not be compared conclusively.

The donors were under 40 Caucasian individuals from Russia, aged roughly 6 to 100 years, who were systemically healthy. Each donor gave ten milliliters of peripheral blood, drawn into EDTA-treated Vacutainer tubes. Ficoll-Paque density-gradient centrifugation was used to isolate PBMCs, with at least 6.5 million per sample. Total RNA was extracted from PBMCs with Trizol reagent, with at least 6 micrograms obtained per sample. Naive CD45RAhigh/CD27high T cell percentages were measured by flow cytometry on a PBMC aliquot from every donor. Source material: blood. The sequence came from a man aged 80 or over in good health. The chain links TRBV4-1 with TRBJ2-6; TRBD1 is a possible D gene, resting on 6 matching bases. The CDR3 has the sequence CASSQVPLSRGSGANVLTF. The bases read TGCGCCAGCAGCCAAGTACCCCTAAGCAGGGGCTCTGGGGCCAACGTCCTGACTTTC.